The following is a TCR beta chain sequence with its context. Its antigen remains unidentified. The data are from a study of T cells in localized non-small cell lung cancer. Whole-study results and caveats: Tumor showed lower T cell clonality than uninvolved adjacent lung, where it was highest. Overall survival was longer when the density of T cells in the blood was higher. One tumor region alone was sequenced, and heterogeneity therefore remains possible.

Trimming removed 8 bases at V and 6 bases at J, with 17 bases between. This CDR3 spans 14 amino acids. Germline-derived CDR1 and CDR2 are MNHGY and SAAAGT. Clones were sequenced by immunoSEQ multiplex PCR, and TCRdb holds only the in-frame ones, with some missing. The sample comprises around 3,600 clones, more than 20% of which are singletons, and 6.5% to 9.5% rests with the top ten. The receptor was derived from a woman aged 40-70 years with stage I lung adenocarcinoma. Sequenced here: lung tumor tissue, sampled before any cancer treatment. J is TRBJ2-4 and V is TRBV6-8, with D uncertain. The CDR3 DNA reads as TGTGCCAGCCTGAAGTCCACGAAGGGAAACATTCAGTACTTC. It codes for CASLKSTKGNIQYF.